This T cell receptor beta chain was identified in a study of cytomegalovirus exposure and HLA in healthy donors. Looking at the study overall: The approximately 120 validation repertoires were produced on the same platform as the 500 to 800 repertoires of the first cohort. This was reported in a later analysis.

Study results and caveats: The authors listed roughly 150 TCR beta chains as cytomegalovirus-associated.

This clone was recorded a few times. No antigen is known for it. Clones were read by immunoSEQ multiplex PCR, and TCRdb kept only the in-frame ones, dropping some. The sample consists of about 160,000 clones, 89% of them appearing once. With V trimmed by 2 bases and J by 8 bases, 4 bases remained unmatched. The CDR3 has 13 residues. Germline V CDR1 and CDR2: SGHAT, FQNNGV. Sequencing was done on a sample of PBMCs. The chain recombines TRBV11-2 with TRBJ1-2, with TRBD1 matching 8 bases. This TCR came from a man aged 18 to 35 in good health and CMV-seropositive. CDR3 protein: CASSLQGAGGYTF. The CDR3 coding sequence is TGTGCCAGCAGCTTACAGGGGGCAGGGGGCTACACCTTC. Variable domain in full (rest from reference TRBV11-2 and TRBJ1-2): EAGVAQSPRYKIIEKRQSVAFWCNPISGHATLYWYQQILGQGPKLLIQFQNNGVVDDSQLPKDRFSAERLKGVDSTLKIQPAKLEDSAVYLCASSLQGAGGYTFGSGTRLTVV.